The 15 T cell receptor beta chains given below trace back to one sample, sequenced in a study of cytomegalovirus exposure and HLA in healthy donors. The PCR was carried out with 60 Vbeta primers and 13 Jbeta primers. Measured with immunoSEQ multiplex PCR; TCRdb has only the in-frame clones, and not every one. The profile shows roughly 130,000 clones, about 74% of them singletons. Sequencing was performed on PBMCs. All receptors derive from a woman between 50 and 59 years old in good health and CMV-seropositive.

This clone was detected a few times. The chain joins TRBV6-5 to TRBJ1-1, with D hard to call. The V gene's germline CDR1 is MNHEY and CDR2 SVGAGI. Deletions cut 2 bases from V and 9 bases from J, with 16 bases between. The CDR3 runs to 14 residues. The CDR3, as DNA: TGTGCCAGCAGTTACGGGGAGTCCGGAGGGAAAGCTTTCTTT. Translating gives CASSYGESGGKAFF.

There are a few counts of this clone. The CDR3 protein is CASKRQDRGNTIYF. The CDR3 nucleotides read TGTGCCAGTAAGAGACAGGACCGTGGAAACACCATATATTTT. The rearrangement joins TRBV19 to TRBJ1-3; maybe TRBD1 (6 bases). The CDR3 is 14 residues long. V lost 7 bases and J lost 3, with 13 bases in between. The germline V gene has CDR1 LNHDA and CDR2 SQIVND (reference sequence).

The chain carries TRBV7-2 and TRBJ2-5; a weak D match, TRBD2 (6 bases). The CDR3 is 14 amino acids. CDR1 is SGHTA and CDR2 is FQGNSA in the germline V gene. The germline V and J ends were trimmed by 5 bases and 2 bases, with 12 bases remaining between them. CDR3 protein: CASSANSGQETQYF. The CDR3 DNA follows: TGTGCCAGCAGCGCCAATAGCGGACAAGAGACCCAGTACTTC.

The CDR3 here is CASSEVRQGVEYF. The CDR3 region has the DNA TGTGCCAGCAGTGAAGTCAGACAGGGCGTTGAGTACTTC. The rearrangement joins TRBV6-1 to TRBJ2-7; 7 positions match TRBD1. V lost 1 base and J lost 11; bases outside the gene matches: 8. This CDR3 has 13 residues. Germline V gives CDR1 MNHNS, CDR2 SASEGT.

This clone was observed a few times. This rearrangement joins TRBV2 to TRBJ2-1, with 9 bases aligning to TRBD1. CDR3 length equals 13 residues. V lost 9 bases to trimming and J lost 4 bases; unmatched junction nucleotides: 4. CDR1 and CDR2 from the germline V gene are SNHLY and FYNNEI. In nucleotides, the CDR3 is TGTGCCAGTGGGACAGGGATTTACAATGAGCAGTTCTTC. Its translation is CASGTGIYNEQFF.

V gene TRBV2 combines with J gene TRBJ1-4; D is unresolved. With 6 bases removed from V and 4 bases from J, the gap between germline ends came to 6 bases. There are 12 residues in the CDR3. Germline V gene data show CDR1 as SNHLY and CDR2 as FYNNEI. The CDR3 spells CASRALNEKLFF. CDR3 nucleotide sequence: TGTGCCAGCAGGGCCCTTAATGAAAAACTGTTTTTT. The full variable domain, its missing parts supplied by reference TRBV2 and TRBJ1-4, is EPEVTQTPSHQVTQMGQEVILRCVPISNHLYFYWYRQILGQKVEFLVSFYNNEISEKSEIFDDQFSVERPDGSNFTLKIRSTKLEDSAMYFCASRALNEKLFFGSGTQLSVL.

The chain is built from TRBV10-3 and TRBJ1-5, with D possibly matching TRBD1 (5 bases). This CDR3 contains 15 residues. Germline V gene data show CDR1 as ENHRY and CDR2 as SYGVKD. Trimming took off 0 bases at V and 5 bases at J, with 11 bases between the two ends. The CDR3 reads CAISESPGTDQPQHF. The CDR3 DNA is TGTGCCATCAGTGAGTCTCCGGGGACTGATCAGCCCCAGCATTTT.

The V gene is TRBV4-2, the J gene TRBJ1-6; TRBD1 matches 9 bases. Germline trimming cut 1 base from V and 10 bases from J; bases unmatched to any gene: 5. The CDR3 consists of 15 residues. Germline loops: CDR1 LGHNA, CDR2 YNFKEQ. The CDR3 DNA is TGTGCCAGCAGCCAAGGGGGACAGGGTAAATCACCCCTCCACTTT. Protein product: CASSQGGQGKSPLHF.

The chain has TRBV5-1 and TRBJ1-2; the D is unclear. In germline, CDR1 is SGHRS, CDR2 YFSETQ. Trimming removed 4 bases from V and 4 bases from J, with 11 bases in between. This CDR3 is 13 amino acids long. DNA of the CDR3: TGCGCCAGCAGCAGTGGAAGCGGCTATGGCTACACCTTC. Its protein is CASSSGSGYGYTF.

The rearrangement joins TRBV10-3 to TRBJ2-1; possibly TRBD1 for D (6 bases). This CDR3 is built from 13 residues. V was cut by 2 bases and J by 4 bases, with 6 bases left in between. Looked up from germline, CDR1 is ENHRY and CDR2 is SYGVKD. This chain's CDR3 is CAISEGTYNEQFF. CDR3 bases: TGTGCCATCAGTGAGGGGACATACAATGAGCAGTTCTTC.

DNA for the CDR3: TGCGCCAGCAGCGTTGGGGGGGAGACCCAGTACTTC. It specifies CASSVGGETQYF. The V call is TRBV5-1, the J call TRBJ2-5, with TRBD2 as a possible D gene (6 bases). Germline lookup yields CDR1 SGHRS and CDR2 YFSETQ. This CDR3 contains 12 residues. V dropped 4 bases and J dropped 5 bases, with 9 bases sitting between them.

J is TRBJ1-1 and V is TRBV14; D is ambiguous. This CDR3 spans 13 amino acids. The germline V and J ends were trimmed by 5 bases and 2 bases, with 9 bases remaining between them. Germline values: CDR1 SGHDN, CDR2 FVKESK. Written as DNA, the CDR3 is TGTGCCAGCAGCAAGTACAGAAACACTGAAGCTTTCTTT. Translated: CASSKYRNTEAFF.

CDR3 sequence (DNA): TGTGCCAGCAGCCCGACAGGGTGGGACGGCTACACCTTC. It is translated as CASSPTGWDGYTF. This chain uses TRBV9 with TRBJ1-2; 7 positions agree with TRBD1. This CDR3 region has 13 residues. The trim removed 4 bases at V and 8 bases at J, leaving 8 bases unmatched. From germline, CDR1 is SGDLS and CDR2 YYNGEE. Drawing the rest from reference TRBV9 and TRBJ1-2, the complete variable domain is DSGVTQTPKHLITATGQRVTLRCSPRSGDLSVYWYQQSLDQGLQFLIQYYNGEERAKGNILERFSAQQFPDLHSELNLSSLELGDSALYFCASSPTGWDGYTFGSGTRLTVV.

The rearrangement uses TRBV2 and TRBJ1-6, with a tentative D call TRBD1 (6 bases). V was shortened by 6 bases and J by 8 bases, with 17 bases between the two germline ends. The CDR3 consists of 15 residues. CDR1 SNHLY and CDR2 FYNNEI come from the germline V gene. CDR3 DNA: TGTGCCAGCAGGGCGATTGGGGGGGCCTATTCACCCCTCCACTTT. This gives the protein CASRAIGGAYSPLHF.

The rearrangement links TRBV19 to TRBJ2-2; D is undetermined. This CDR3 has 12 amino acids. CDR1 is LNHDA and CDR2 is SQIVND in the germline V gene (reference sequence). Trimming took off 5 bases at V and 5 bases at J, with 6 bases between the two ends. The CDR3 reads CASSPRTGELFF. Written as DNA, the CDR3 is TGTGCCAGTAGTCCTCGGACCGGGGAGCTGTTTTTT.